This T cell receptor beta chain was captured by sequencing in a study of cytomegalovirus exposure and HLA in healthy donors. Study background: One earlier analysis, a look at 150 million to 200 million T cells, found more than 100 million unique TCR beta sequences. Study-level results: 164 TCR beta chains were listed as cytomegalovirus-associated. The authors later linked a missense DCLRE1C variant to TCR beta V- and J-gene trimming.

CDR3 size: 15 residues. The V gene's germline CDR1 is SNHLY and CDR2 FYNNEI. The V and J ends lost 3 bases and 5 bases, in that order; junction bases with no gene match: 7. Both 60 Vbeta primers and 13 Jbeta primers went into the PCR. TCRdb's table, derived via immunoSEQ multiplex PCR, lists solely in-frame clones and lacks some. The sample records some 86,000 clones, about 70% being singletons. On this clone itself: Its antigen is not known.

The TCR was taken from a man under 40 in good health and CMV-seronegative. The sample taken for sequencing was PBMCs. This rearrangement joins TRBV2 to TRBJ1-5; 7 bases agree with TRBD1. The CDR3 nucleotides are TGTGCCAGCAGTGAGGGACAGCCCAGCCATCAGCCCCAGCATTTT. Translating it yields CASSEGQPSHQPQHF. The variable domain in full, completed from reference TRBV2 and TRBJ1-5, reads EPEVTQTPSHQVTQMGQEVILRCVPISNHLYFYWYRQILGQKVEFLVSFYNNEISEKSEIFDDQFSVERPDGSNFTLKIRSTKLEDSAMYFCASSEGQPSHQPQHFGDGTRLSIL.